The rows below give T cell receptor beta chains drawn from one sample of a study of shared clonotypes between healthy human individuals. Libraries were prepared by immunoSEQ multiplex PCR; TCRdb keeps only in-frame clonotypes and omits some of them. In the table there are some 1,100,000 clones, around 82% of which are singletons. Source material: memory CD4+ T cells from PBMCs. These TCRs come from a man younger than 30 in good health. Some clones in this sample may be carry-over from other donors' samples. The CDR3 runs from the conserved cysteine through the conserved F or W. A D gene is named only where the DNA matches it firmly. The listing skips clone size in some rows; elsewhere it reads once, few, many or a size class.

cdr3_nt: TGTGCCAGGGGACAAAGCTCCTACAATGAGCAGTTCTTC; cdr3_aa: CARGQSSYNEQFF; v_call: TRBV2; clone_size: once; d_call: NA; j_call: TRBJ2-1
cdr3_nt: TGTGCCAGCAGTCGCGCGGGGCGGGTCTCCTACGAGCAGTACTTC; cdr3_aa: CASSRAGRVSYEQYF; v_call: TRBV27; clone_size: NA; d_call: NA; j_call: TRBJ2-7
cdr3_nt: TGTGCCAGCAGCTGGGGACAGGGGAGGGCCTATGGCTACACCTTC; cdr3_aa: CASSWGQGRAYGYTF; v_call: TRBV5-6; clone_size: NA; d_call: TRBD1; j_call: TRBJ1-2
cdr3_nt: TGTGCCAGCAGTTTCCTAGCGGGAGGGCCTTTTCGGAATGAGCAGTTCTTC; cdr3_aa: CASSFLAGGPFRNEQFF; v_call: TRBV28; clone_size: few; d_call: TRBD2; j_call: TRBJ2-1
cdr3_nt: TGCGCCAGCAGCTTATTGACTAGCGGATCCTACGAGCAGTACTTC; cdr3_aa: CASSLLTSGSYEQYF; v_call: TRBV5-1; clone_size: NA; d_call: TRBD2; j_call: TRBJ2-7
cdr3_nt: TGTGCCAGCTCACCACTGGGACAGGGCACGAACTATGGCTACACCTTC; cdr3_aa: CASSPLGQGTNYGYTF; v_call: TRBV18; clone_size: NA; d_call: TRBD1; j_call: TRBJ1-2
cdr3_nt: TGTGCCAGCTCACCGCAGAGCTCCTACGAGCAGTACTTC; cdr3_aa: CASSPQSSYEQYF; v_call: TRBV18; clone_size: NA; d_call: NA; j_call: TRBJ2-7
cdr3_nt: TGTGCCAGCAGCCTGGGGGGTACCGTTTACAATGAGCAGTTCTTC; cdr3_aa: CASSLGGTVYNEQFF; v_call: TRBV27; clone_size: NA; d_call: NA; j_call: TRBJ2-1
cdr3_nt: TGCAGCGTTTACCGGGACAGCACCGGGGAGCTGTTTTTT; cdr3_aa: CSVYRDSTGELFF; v_call: TRBV29-1; clone_size: NA; d_call: TRBD1; j_call: TRBJ2-2
cdr3_nt: TGTGCCAGCAGCTTAGGAGGGCCTGGTCGTGGCTACACCTTC; cdr3_aa: CASSLGGPGRGYTF; v_call: TRBV7-2; clone_size: NA; d_call: NA; j_call: TRBJ1-2
cdr3_nt: TGTGCCAGCAGTCGGTCTAGCGGGAGGGGTGAGCAGTTCTTC; cdr3_aa: CASSRSSGRGEQFF; v_call: TRBV2; clone_size: once; d_call: TRBD2; j_call: TRBJ2-1